The 28 T cell receptor beta chains listed next were all sequenced from one sample in a study of T cells in tumors after PD-1 blockade. Sequencing was performed with immunoSEQ multiplex PCR; in TCRdb, only in-frame clones are kept and a portion is missing. The profile covers around 25,000 clones, with roughly four fifths appearing a single time and roughly 12% taken by the ten largest. This material consisted of PBMCs, taken after anti-PD-1 treatment. The receptors shown here come from a human donor with basal cell carcinoma.

The chain links TRBV6-6 to TRBJ1-4; D remains unclear. There are 14 residues in the CDR3. The V end lost 1 base, the J end lost 4 bases, and 7 bases lay between the germline ends. CDR1 is MNHNY, CDR2 SVGAGI, per germline (reference sequence). In DNA form, the CDR3 reads TGTGCCAGCAGTTACTTGGGGATTAATGAAAAACTGTTTTTT. Its translation is CASSYLGINEKLFF.

The chain links TRBV4-1 to TRBJ2-3; 8 nucleotides align to TRBD2. After removal of 0 bases from V and 3 bases from J, the junction contained 8 bases not matched to a gene. The V gene's germline CDR1 is MGHRA and CDR2 YSYEKL. CDR3 length equals 17 residues. Here the CDR3 DNA reads TGCGCCAGCAGCCAAGATGGAGCGGGGGCCCAGACAGATACGCAGTATTTT. Protein product: CASSQDGAGAQTDTQYF.

V is TRBV30 and J is TRBJ2-7; D is unclear. Trimming removed 4 bases from V and 2 bases from J, with 18 bases in between. Germline CDR1 GTSNPN, CDR2 SVGIG (reference sequence). The CDR3 contains 15 residues. The CDR3: CAWMNGVAGPYEQYF. The CDR3 DNA sequence: TGTGCCTGGATGAATGGAGTGGCAGGCCCCTACGAGCAGTACTTC.

The genes are TRBV7-2 and TRBJ2-4; 11 bases match TRBD1. CDR3 size: 15 residues. V trimming: 8 bases; J trimming: 0 bases; junction bases outside the gene matches: 3. CDR1 is SGHTA, CDR2 FQGNSA, per germline. This CDR3 is CASSGQGEAKNIQYF. In nucleotides, the CDR3 is TGTGCCAGCTCGGGACAGGGGGAAGCCAAAAACATTCAGTACTTC.

The CDR3 here is CASSIDRGGYGYTF. CDR3 DNA sequence: TGTGCCAGCAGCATTGACAGGGGTGGCTATGGCTACACCTTC. This chain links TRBV7-2 with TRBJ1-2; 8 nucleotides agree with TRBD1. This CDR3 region has 14 residues. Trimming cost V 5 bases and J 4 bases; bases outside gene matches: 6. Germline CDR1 is SGHTA and CDR2 is FQGNSA.

Only a few counts were recorded for this clone. The V and J genes are TRBV19 and TRBJ1-6, with D unresolved. The V end was cut by 3 bases, the J end by 7 bases, with 7 bases between. Germline-derived CDR1 and CDR2 are LNHDA and SQIVND (reference sequence). The CDR3 extends over 13 amino acids. The CDR3 spells CASSMDPNSPLHF. The CDR3 bases are TGTGCCAGTAGTATGGACCCAAATTCACCCCTCCACTTT.

The chain combines TRBV11-3 with TRBJ1-1; no firm D call. The germline CDR1 and CDR2 sequences are SGHNT and YENEEA. CDR3 length: 13 amino acids. V gave up 6 bases and J gave up 4 bases, with 12 bases separating them. As DNA, the CDR3 is TGTGCCAGCAGTAGGGCTGACGGCACTGAAGCTTTCTTT. This translates into CASSRADGTEAFF.

The chain has TRBV5-1 and TRBJ1-6; TRBD1 matches 9 bases. Germline loops: CDR1 SGHRS, CDR2 YFSETQ. V shed 0 bases, J shed 10 bases, and the junction held 5 bases outside the gene matches. The CDR3 totals 15 residues. The CDR3 region has the DNA TGCGCCAGCAGCTTGGGGGGACAGGGACGATCACCCCTCCACTTT. This sequence encodes CASSLGGQGRSPLHF.

The chain is built from TRBV29-1 and TRBJ1-1, with D possibly TRBD1 on 5 matching bases. CDR1 and CDR2 from the germline V gene are SQVTM and ANQGSEA. The V end lost 3 bases, the J end lost 4 bases, and 18 bases lay between the germline ends. The CDR3 runs 15 residues. The CDR3 coding sequence is TGCAGCGTTGACCGCATAGAGGGAAGGGGCACTGAAGCTTTCTTT. It yields the protein CSVDRIEGRGTEAFF.

This clone was seen a handful of times. The V gene is TRBV5-5, the J gene TRBJ1-2, with a possible D match to TRBD1 (5 bases). The CDR3 has 17 amino acids. V was trimmed by 3 bases and J by 4 bases, leaving 22 bases between them. In germline, CDR1 is SGHKS, CDR2 YYEKEE (reference sequence). The CDR3 sequence is CASSSAYRDPGPYGYTF. The CDR3 coding sequence is TGTGCCAGCAGCTCTGCCTACCGGGACCCCGGGCCCTATGGCTACACCTTC.

V and J are TRBV2 and TRBJ2-1; D unclear. V lost 4 bases to trimming and J lost 5 bases, with 15 bases between them. Per germline, CDR1 SNHLY and CDR2 FYNNEI. This CDR3 comprises 15 residues. CDR3: CASSGVGGGDNEQFF. For the CDR3, the DNA is TGTGCCAGCAGTGGGGTTGGCGGCGGCGACAATGAGCAGTTCTTC.

The chain has TRBV7-8 and TRBJ1-6; D unclear. The V and J ends lost 5 bases and 4 bases respectively, with 3 bases between them. The CDR3 is made up of 12 amino acids. Per germline, CDR1 SGHVS and CDR2 FQNEAQ. CDR3 in DNA: TGTGCCAGCAGCAGTTATAATTCACCCCTCCACTTT. As protein: CASSSYNSPLHF.

The rearrangement uses TRBV9 and TRBJ2-2; 7 nucleotides line up with TRBD2. In germline, CDR1 is SGDLS, CDR2 YYNGEE. The CDR3 spans 16 residues. J gave up 5 bases and V 3 bases, and 10 bases lay outside the gene matches. CDR3 nucleotide sequence: TGTGCCAGCAGCGCGGACCTACTAGCGAGGACCGGGGAGCTGTTTTTT. Translation gives CASSADLLARTGELFF. Full variable domain (remainder filled in from reference TRBV9 and TRBJ2-2): DSGVTQTPKHLITATGQRVTLRCSPRSGDLSVYWYQQSLDQGLQFLIQYYNGEERAKGNILERFSAQQFPDLHSELNLSSLELGDSALYFCASSADLLARTGELFFGEGSRLTVL.

The chain is built from TRBV14 and TRBJ1-2; D may be TRBD1 (5 bases). V lost 1 base and J lost 8, with 11 bases in between. Germline CDR1 reads SGHDN; CDR2 reads FVKESK. The CDR3 runs 13 residues. CDR3 sequence reads: CASSQVVGAGYTF. The CDR3 nucleotides read TGTGCCAGCAGCCAAGTAGTAGGGGCCGGCTACACCTTC.

This rearrangement joins TRBV12-3 or TRBV12-4 to TRBJ2-7; D might be TRBD1 (5 bases). The CDR3 is made up of 12 amino acids. V was trimmed by 6 bases and J by 3 bases, leaving 9 bases between them. The CDR3 spells CASSPRVYEQYF. The CDR3 DNA is TGTGCCAGCAGCCCCAGGGTCTACGAGCAGTACTTC.

V gene TRBV30 combines with J gene TRBJ1-6; D unclear. Per the germline V gene, CDR1 is GTSNPN and CDR2 is SVGIG (reference sequence). CDR3 length: 16 amino acids. The V and J ends lost 1 base and 0 bases respectively, with 10 bases between them. Here the CDR3 DNA reads TGTGCCTGGAGTGCCCTGGGCAGCTCCTATAATTCACCCCTCCACTTT. Its protein product is CAWSALGSSYNSPLHF.

V is TRBV6-5 and J is TRBJ1-2; 10 bases match TRBD1. V lost 3 bases, J lost 14 bases, and 6 bases stayed unmatched. The germline gives CDR1 MNHEY, CDR2 SVGAGI. CDR3 length: 12 residues. This chain's CDR3 is CASSYGTGAETF. The CDR3 coding sequence is TGTGCCAGCAGTTATGGGACAGGGGCGGAAACCTTC.

This clone was counted a few times. This sample also contains other DNA sequences that code for the same CDR3. This chain uses TRBV11-3 with TRBJ1-1; D call uncertain. The CDR3 covers 14 residues. V lost 1 base and J lost 1, with 7 bases in between. Germline CDR1 reads SGHNT; CDR2 reads YENEEA. CDR3 DNA sequence: TGTGCCAGCAGCTTAGGTGGTCCGAACACTGAAGCTTTCTTT. It codes for CASSLGGPNTEAFF.

The chain recombines TRBV15 with TRBJ2-3, with D possibly TRBD1 on 6 matching bases. There are 20 residues in the CDR3. Germline V gene data show CDR1 as LNHNV and CDR2 as YYDKDF (reference sequence). The V end was cut by 0 bases, the J end by 4 bases, with 26 bases between. CDR3 coding DNA: TGTGCCACCAGCAGAGATCATATCAACCCAGGGGTTTTTATGGCAGATACGCAGTATTTT. Encoded protein: CATSRDHINPGVFMADTQYF. Full variable domain (rest looked up from reference TRBV15 and TRBJ2-3): DAMVIQNPRYQVTQFGKPVTLSCSQTLNHNVMYWYQQKSSQAPKLLFHYYDKDFNNEADTPDNFQSRRPNTSFCFLDIRSPGLGDTAMYLCATSRDHINPGVFMADTQYFGPGTRLTVL.

This sequence joins TRBV5-1 and TRBJ1-2; D not resolved. Germline loops: CDR1 SGHRS, CDR2 YFSETQ. The CDR3 runs to 13 residues. Deletions cut 0 bases from V and 0 bases from J, with 3 bases between. CDR3 sequence (DNA): TGCGCCAGCAGCTTGGGTCCTAACTATGGCTACACCTTC. It encodes CASSLGPNYGYTF.

The V call is TRBV6-5, the J call TRBJ2-3; 7 bases fit TRBD1. The V gene end was trimmed by 5 bases and the J gene end by 2 bases; junction bases not matched to a gene: 7. The CDR3 spans 15 residues. Germline CDR1 reads MNHEY; CDR2 reads SVGAGI. This CDR3 reads CASSKLGTVTDTQYF. In DNA, the CDR3 is TGTGCCAGCAGTAAACTAGGGACAGTCACAGATACGCAGTATTTT.

The V gene is TRBV5-6, the J gene TRBJ1-1; TRBD1 agrees at 7 bases. V shed 5 bases and J 11 bases; nucleotides not matched to a gene: 15. In germline, CDR1 is SGHDT, CDR2 YYEEEE. CDR3 length: 14 amino acids. CDR3 sequence: CASRPWGKTGKAFF. The DNA of the CDR3 is TGTGCCAGCAGACCGTGGGGGAAGACAGGGAAGGCTTTCTTT.

The chain links TRBV27 to TRBJ2-7, with 7 positions matching TRBD2. CDR3 length equals 18 residues. V gave up 0 bases and J gave up 1 base; unmatched junction bases: 12. Per germline, CDR1 MNHEY and CDR2 SMNVEV (reference sequence). Here the CDR3 reads CASSLSTPPRGGSYEQYF. CDR3 bases: TGTGCCAGCAGTTTATCCACACCTCCTCGCGGGGGTTCCTACGAGCAGTACTTC.

This sequence joins TRBV7-3 and TRBJ2-1, with 7 bases aligning to TRBD2. Per the germline V gene, CDR1 is SGHTA and CDR2 is FQGTGA. The CDR3 spans 16 residues. The trim removed 3 bases at V and 2 bases at J, leaving 7 bases unmatched. CDR3 sequence reads: CASSLASGATYNEQFF. The CDR3 region has the DNA TGTGCCAGCAGCTTGGCTAGCGGTGCTACCTACAATGAGCAGTTCTTC. Complete variable domain (other parts from reference TRBV7-3 and TRBJ2-1): GAGVSQTPSNKVTEKGKYVELRCDPISGHTALYWYRQSLGQGPEFLIYFQGTGAADDSGLPNDRFFAVRPEGSVSTLKIQRTERGDSAVYLCASSLASGATYNEQFFGPGTRLTVL.

The rearrangement uses TRBV12-3 or TRBV12-4 and TRBJ1-4; 7 bases map to TRBD1. The CDR3 covers 13 residues. V was clipped by 6 bases and J by 8 bases; unmatched bases: 6. The CDR3 here is CASSQTGTEKLFF. The CDR3 DNA follows: TGTGCCAGCAGCCAGACAGGGACGGAAAAACTGTTTTTT.

The chain carries TRBV11-1 and TRBJ2-5, with D perhaps matching TRBD2 (6 bases). The CDR3 is 14 amino acids. V was cut by 5 bases and J by 4 bases, with 14 bases left in between. Germline V gene lookup returns CDR1 SGHAT and CDR2 FQDESV (reference sequence). CDR3 coding DNA: TGTGCCAGCAGCCGTAACCGGGGGAGAGAGACCCAGTACTTC. Its translation: CASSRNRGRETQYF.

The CDR3 sequence: CASRGGQRNEQFF. CDR3 coding DNA: TGTGCCAGCAGGGGGGGACAAAGGAATGAGCAGTTCTTC. The genes are TRBV6-4 and TRBJ2-1, with D perhaps TRBD1 or TRBD2 (6 bases each). The CDR3 spans 13 residues. V was shortened by 6 bases and J by 7 bases, with 13 bases between the two germline ends. Germline lookup yields CDR1 MRHNA and CDR2 SNTAGT.

The J gene is TRBJ2-2, the V gene TRBV9, with 7 bases that match TRBD1. The CDR3 totals 14 residues. V was pared by 3 bases and J by 8 bases, with 7 bases of the junction left unmatched. Per germline, CDR1 SGDLS and CDR2 YYNGEE. The CDR3 here is CASSGDRAFGELFF. CDR3 nucleotide sequence: TGTGCCAGCAGCGGAGACAGGGCTTTTGGGGAGCTGTTTTTT.